This T cell receptor (beta chain) originates from a study of T cells after yellow fever vaccination. 5'RACE template switching produced TCR cDNA carrying a universal primer site and UMIs. TCRdb passed the 5' RACE reads through MiXCR, listing each CDR3 protein once. The profile shows hundreds of thousands of distinct CDR3 sequences, 10% to 15% of them singletons. Notes on the study in general: Though weaker, the secondary response peaked faster, on day 5 versus 15. CD4 and CD8 compartments shared a small share of clonotypes. Abundant clonotypes from the bulk population could contaminate FACS-sorted repertoires.

Notes on this clonotype: Its antigen remains unidentified.

This sample comprised PBMCs, obtained on the day of the yellow fever booster vaccination. The TCR comes from a man aged 25-45 years who received the YFV17D yellow fever vaccine.

The CDR3 DNA sequence: TGTGCCAGCAGCTTAGGGGGGGCCGGCTATGGCTACACCTTC. This codes for CASSLGGAGYGYTF. V is TRBV7-2 and J is TRBJ1-2; tentatively, D is TRBD1 (6 bases). Germline CDR1 reads SGHTA; CDR2 reads FQGNSA. The CDR3 totals 14 residues. Trimming left V 1 base short and J 4 bases short, with 10 bases between. Combining the CDR3 with reference TRBV7-2 and TRBJ1-2 gives the whole variable domain GAGVSQSPSNKVTEKGKDVELRCDPISGHTALYWYRQSLGQGLEFLIYFQGNSAPDKSGLPSDRFSAERTGGSVSTLTIQRTQQEDSAVYLCASSLGGAGYGYTFGSGTRLTVV.